The sequence of this T cell receptor (beta chain) was determined in a study of molecular identifiers for immune sequencing clone quantification. On this clonotype itself: Its antigen is as yet unknown.

For bulk TCR libraries, previously described methods and listed TCR primers were used. TCRdb reprocessed the PCR reads via MiXCR and lists one record per CDR3 protein. The data hold roughly 100,000 distinct CDR3 sequences, with under 40% observed a single time. Sorted cells numbering 20,000 to 1,000,000, with 10%, 30% or 50% RNA, yielded the naive CD8 libraries. Findings and limits, study-wide: Even with some 1 million naive cells present, spiked Jurkat TCR RNA from one cell was reportedly detectable.

The source material was naive CD8+ T cells from blood, with Jurkat cell RNA spiked in. The subset here: FACS-sorted CD8+CD4-CCR7+CD45RA+ naive T cells. The clonotype comes from a human donor in good health. Some libraries in this study had Jurkat cell RNA spiked in.

The CDR3 loop is CASSFLVRPETQYF. Here the CDR3 DNA reads TGTGCCAGCAGCTTTCTGGTCAGGCCAGAGACCCAGTACTTC. The gene calls are TRBV5-8 and TRBJ2-5; unclear D gene. The V and J ends lost 2 bases and 4 bases respectively, with 12 bases between them. CDR1 is SGHTS and CDR2 is YDEGEE in the germline V gene. The CDR3 extends over 14 amino acids.